This entry lists 14 T cell receptor beta chains sequenced from one sample in a study of T cell repertoires in cytomegalovirus infection. From the reads, TCRdb called clonotypes with MiXCR, one entry per CDR3 protein. The table shows approximately 1,000,000 distinct CDR3 sequences, with around 30% occurring only once. These receptors' targets are unknown. This specimen was cultured CD8+ T cells from PBMCs, taken from culture after CMV antigen stimulation. The receptors come from a human donor in good health (CMV status not recorded). Some clones in this sample may be carry-over from other donors' samples.

Of note for this clonotype: The junction differs from germline at one of its ends, possibly a read error. The chain couples TRBV27 to TRBJ2-2, with D perhaps assigned TRBD1 or TRBD2 (5 bases each). The CDR3 consists of 15 residues. Per germline, CDR1 MNHEY and CDR2 SMNVEV (reference sequence). CDR3 DNA: TGTGCCGGCAGTTTCGTGGGGGTGGACACCGGGGAGCTGTTTTTT. Amino acid sequence: CAGSFVGVDTGELFF.

This clonotype was counted between two and nine times. The rearrangement joins TRBV6-1 to TRBJ1-1; possible D gene TRBD1, 5 bases. Germline V CDR1 and CDR2: MNHNS, SASEGT. The length of the CDR3 is 11 residues. The ends were cut back, 7 bases at V and 6 bases at J, with 9 bases in the middle. The CDR3 loop is CASIQGSEAFF. CDR3 bases: TGTGCCAGCATTCAGGGATCTGAAGCTTTCTTT.

This clonotype came up many times. The chain recombines TRBV7-2 with TRBJ2-1, with D perhaps given as TRBD1 or TRBD2 (5 bases each). CDR1 is SGHTA and CDR2 is FQGNSA in the germline V gene. The CDR3 sequence is 17 residues long. V was clipped by 2 bases and J by 2 bases, with 16 bases between them. DNA for the CDR3: TGTGCCAGCAGCTTATTAGGAGAAAGGGACGCCTACAATGAGCAGTTCTTC. This translates into CASSLLGERDAYNEQFF.

The V and J genes are TRBV6-2 or TRBV6-3 and TRBJ1-1, with TRBD1 identical over 7 bases. The CDR3 spans 14 residues. Looked up from germline, CDR1 is MNHEY and CDR2 is SVGEGT. V was clipped by 5 bases and J by 4 bases; unmatched bases: 7. The CDR3 DNA sequence: TGTGCCAGCAGTCTTAGGGGGCCTGGCACTGAAGCTTTCTTT. This encodes CASSLRGPGTEAFF.

This clonotype was seen ten or more times. This sequence joins TRBV7-9 and TRBJ2-5, with D possibly being TRBD1 (5 bases). The CDR3 loop spans 16 amino acids. Germline values: CDR1 SEHNR, CDR2 FQNEAQ (reference sequence). V lost 5 bases to trimming and J lost 1 base, with 17 bases between them. The CDR3 DNA reads as TGTGCCAGCAGCCGCATAGAAGGGGCACTCCAAGAGACCCAGTACTTC. It specifies CASSRIEGALQETQYF.

The chain carries TRBV27 and TRBJ2-2, with TRBD1 matching 8 bases. Germline CDR1 MNHEY, CDR2 SMNVEV (reference sequence). The junction had 4 bases not matched to a gene; V was cut back by 6 bases and J by 1 base. The CDR3 sequence is 15 residues long. The CDR3 bases are TGTGCCAGCAGCTATGACAGGGGGAACACCGGGGAGCTGTTTTTT. Translating it yields CASSYDRGNTGELFF.

J is TRBJ2-1 and V is TRBV9; 7 positions agree with TRBD1. J was trimmed by 8 bases and V by 4 bases; bases with no gene match: 18. Per germline, CDR1 SGDLS and CDR2 YYNGEE. This CDR3 has 17 amino acids. The chain's CDR3 is CASSPREDRVIVDEQFF. In nucleotides, the CDR3 is TGTGCCAGCAGCCCTCGGGAAGACAGGGTAATAGTGGATGAGCAGTTCTTC.

This clonotype was counted a few times. This chain links TRBV6-6 with TRBJ1-2; D possibly corresponds to TRBD1 (5 bases). The CDR3 has 16 residues. Germline CDR1 reads MNHNY; CDR2 reads SVGAGI (reference sequence). Trimming took 3 bases from V and 8 from J, leaving 22 bases between them. DNA for the CDR3: TGTGCCAGCAGTTATACCCCTAGCGGGGACGAGAAGGGCTACACCTTC. Its protein product is CASSYTPSGDEKGYTF.

The rearrangement uses TRBV27 and TRBJ2-1; 8 positions match TRBD1. The CDR3 consists of 15 residues. The J segment lost 8 bases and the V segment lost 5 bases, leaving 11 bases of the junction unmatched. Germline V gene lookup returns CDR1 MNHEY and CDR2 SMNVEV (reference sequence). The CDR3 DNA is TGTGCCAGCAGTCCTCGGGACAGGTATTGGGATGAGCAGTTCTTC. It yields the protein CASSPRDRYWDEQFF.

The chain uses TRBV7-4 and TRBJ2-4; D is possibly TRBD2 (6 bases). The CDR3 covers 16 residues. The germline CDR1 and CDR2 sequences are SGHVT and SQSDAQ. V was pared by 4 bases and J by 0 bases, with 13 bases between. CDR3 amino acids: CASSSPRGLAKNIQYF. The CDR3 DNA reads TGTGCCAGCAGCTCCCCGCGGGGACTAGCCAAAAACATTCAGTACTTC. Looking up the rest from reference TRBV7-4 and TRBJ2-4 gives the full variable domain: GAGVSQSPRYKVAKRGRDVALRCDSISGHVTLYWYRQTLGQGSEVLTYSQSDAQRDKSGRPSGRFSAERPERSVSTLKIQRTEQGDSAVYLCASSSPRGLAKNIQYFGAGTRLSVL.

This clonotype has a single count. The chain recombines TRBV27 with TRBJ2-3, with D perhaps assigned TRBD1 or TRBD2 (5 bases each). This CDR3 region has 15 residues. V was pared by 4 bases and J by 6 bases, with 17 bases between. Germline CDR1 MNHEY, CDR2 SMNVEV (reference sequence). CDR3 DNA sequence: TGTGCCAGCAGTTCTCGAGCTCGAGGGGCGGATACGCAGTATTTT. Translating it yields CASSSRARGADTQYF.

The chain links TRBV7-4 to TRBJ1-4, with 8 bases fitting TRBD1. Trimming at V came to 5 bases and at J to 0 bases, leaving 11 bases not matched to a gene. The length of the CDR3 is 18 residues. Germline V gene sequence: CDR1 SGHVT, CDR2 SQSDAQ. CDR3: CASSGPGTGIATNEKLFF. The CDR3 DNA reads as TGTGCCAGCAGCGGACCCGGGACAGGAATTGCAACTAATGAAAAACTGTTTTTT.

The rearrangement joins TRBV3-1 to TRBJ2-5, with 8 positions matching TRBD1. CDR1 LGHDT and CDR2 YNNKEL come from the germline V gene (reference sequence). The CDR3 totals 15 residues. After removal of 3 bases from V and 2 bases from J, the junction contained 5 bases not matched to a gene. This CDR3 reads CASSQTGVVQETQYF. CDR3 sequence (DNA): TGTGCCAGCAGCCAGACAGGGGTCGTACAAGAGACCCAGTACTTC.

The J gene is TRBJ2-7, the V gene TRBV19; D unclear. This CDR3 region has 13 residues. Germline-derived CDR1 and CDR2 are LNHDA and SQIVND (reference sequence). Trimming shortened V by 4 bases and J by 6 bases, and 13 bases separated the two germline ends. Written as DNA, the CDR3 is TGTGCCAGTAGTACAGCCTTCCTAGGCGAGCAGTACTTC. This sequence encodes CASSTAFLGEQYF.